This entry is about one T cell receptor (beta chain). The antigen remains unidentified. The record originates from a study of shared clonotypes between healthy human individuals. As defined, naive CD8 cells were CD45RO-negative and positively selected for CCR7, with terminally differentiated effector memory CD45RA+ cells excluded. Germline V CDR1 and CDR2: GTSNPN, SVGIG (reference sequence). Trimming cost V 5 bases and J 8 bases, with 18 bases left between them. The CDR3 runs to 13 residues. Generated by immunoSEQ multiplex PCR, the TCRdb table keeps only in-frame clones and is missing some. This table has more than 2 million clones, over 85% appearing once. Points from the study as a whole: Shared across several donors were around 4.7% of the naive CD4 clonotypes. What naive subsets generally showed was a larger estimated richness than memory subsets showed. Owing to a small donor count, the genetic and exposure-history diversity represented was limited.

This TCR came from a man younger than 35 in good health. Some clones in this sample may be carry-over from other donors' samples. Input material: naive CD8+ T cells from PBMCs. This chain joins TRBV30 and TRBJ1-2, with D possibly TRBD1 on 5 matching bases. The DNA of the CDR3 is TGTGCCTGGTTGGGACTTTCGGTGGAGGGCTACACCTTC. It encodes CAWLGLSVEGYTF.